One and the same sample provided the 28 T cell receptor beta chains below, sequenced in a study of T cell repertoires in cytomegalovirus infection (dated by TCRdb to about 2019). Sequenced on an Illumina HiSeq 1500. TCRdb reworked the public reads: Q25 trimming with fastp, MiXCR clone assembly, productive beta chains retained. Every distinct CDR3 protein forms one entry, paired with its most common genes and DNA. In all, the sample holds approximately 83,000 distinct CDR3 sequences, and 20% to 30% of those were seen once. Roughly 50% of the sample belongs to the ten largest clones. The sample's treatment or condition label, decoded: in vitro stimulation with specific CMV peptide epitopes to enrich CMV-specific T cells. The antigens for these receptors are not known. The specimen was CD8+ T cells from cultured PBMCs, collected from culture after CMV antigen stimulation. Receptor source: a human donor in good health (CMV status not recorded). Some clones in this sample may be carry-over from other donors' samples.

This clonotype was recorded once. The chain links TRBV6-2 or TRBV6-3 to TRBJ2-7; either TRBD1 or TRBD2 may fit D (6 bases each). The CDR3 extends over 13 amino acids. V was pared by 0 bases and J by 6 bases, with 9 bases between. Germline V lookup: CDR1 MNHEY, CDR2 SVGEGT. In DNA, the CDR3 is TGTGCCAGCAGTTACTCGGGGGGCCCCGAGCAGTACTTC. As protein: CASSYSGGPEQYF.

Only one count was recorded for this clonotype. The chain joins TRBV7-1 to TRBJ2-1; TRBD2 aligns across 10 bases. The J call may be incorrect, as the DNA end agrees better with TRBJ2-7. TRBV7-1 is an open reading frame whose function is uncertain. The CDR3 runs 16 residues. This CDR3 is CASSPSLAGVGNEQYF. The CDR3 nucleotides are TGTGCCAGCAGCCCCTCGCTAGCGGGAGTAGGGAATGAGCAGTACTTC.

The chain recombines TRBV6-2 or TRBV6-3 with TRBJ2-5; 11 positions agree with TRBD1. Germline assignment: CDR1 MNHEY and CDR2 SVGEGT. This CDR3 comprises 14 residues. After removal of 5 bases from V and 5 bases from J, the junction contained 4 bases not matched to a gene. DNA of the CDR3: TGTGCCAGCAGTCGGACAGGGGGCGCCGAGACCCAGTACTTC. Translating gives CASSRTGGAETQYF.

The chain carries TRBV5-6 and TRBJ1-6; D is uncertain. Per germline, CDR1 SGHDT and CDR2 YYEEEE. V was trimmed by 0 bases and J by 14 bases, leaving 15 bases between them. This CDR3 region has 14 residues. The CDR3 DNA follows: TGTGCCAGCAGCTTGGGCGGTTACAATTCGGCCCTCCACTTT. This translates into CASSLGGYNSALHF.

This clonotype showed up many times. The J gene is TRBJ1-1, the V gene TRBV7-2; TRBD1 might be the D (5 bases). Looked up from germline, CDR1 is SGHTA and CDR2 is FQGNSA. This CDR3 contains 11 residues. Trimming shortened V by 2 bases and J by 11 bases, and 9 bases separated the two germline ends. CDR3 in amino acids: CASSLLRAAFF. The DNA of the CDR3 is TGTGCCAGCAGCTTACTCAGGGCGGCTTTCTTT.

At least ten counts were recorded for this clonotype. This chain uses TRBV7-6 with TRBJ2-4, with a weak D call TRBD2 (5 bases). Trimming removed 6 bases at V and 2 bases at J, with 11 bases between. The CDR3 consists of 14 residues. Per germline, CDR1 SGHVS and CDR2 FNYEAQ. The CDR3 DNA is TGTGCCAGCAGTCGGTGGGAGTCCAAAAACATTCAGTACTTC. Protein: CASSRWESKNIQYF.

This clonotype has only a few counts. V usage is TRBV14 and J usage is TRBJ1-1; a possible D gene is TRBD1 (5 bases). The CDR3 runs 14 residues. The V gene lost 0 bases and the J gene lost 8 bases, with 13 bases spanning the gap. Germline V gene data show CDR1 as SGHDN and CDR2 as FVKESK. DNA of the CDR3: TGTGCCAGCAGCCAAGACGATTTTGGGGACGAAGCTTTCTTT. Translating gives CASSQDDFGDEAFF. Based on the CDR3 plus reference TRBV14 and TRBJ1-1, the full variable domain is EAGVTQFPSHSVIEKGQTVTLRCDPISGHDNLYWYRRVMGKEIKFLLHFVKESKQDESGMPNNRFLAERTGGTYSTLKVQPAELEDSGVYFCASSQDDFGDEAFFGQGTRLTVV.

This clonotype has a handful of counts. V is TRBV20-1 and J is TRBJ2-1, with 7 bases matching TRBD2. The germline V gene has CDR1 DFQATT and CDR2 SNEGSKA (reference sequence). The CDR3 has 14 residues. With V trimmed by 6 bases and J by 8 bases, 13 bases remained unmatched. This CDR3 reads CSARWETSIDEQFF. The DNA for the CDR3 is TGCAGTGCCAGATGGGAGACTAGCATTGATGAGCAGTTCTTC.

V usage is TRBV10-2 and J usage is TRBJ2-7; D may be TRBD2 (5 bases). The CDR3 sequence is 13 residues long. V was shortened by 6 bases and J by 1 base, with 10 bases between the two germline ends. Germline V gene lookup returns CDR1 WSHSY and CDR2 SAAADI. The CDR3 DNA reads TGCGCCAGCAGGCACGGGGTATCCTACGAGCAGTACTTC. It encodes CASRHGVSYEQYF.

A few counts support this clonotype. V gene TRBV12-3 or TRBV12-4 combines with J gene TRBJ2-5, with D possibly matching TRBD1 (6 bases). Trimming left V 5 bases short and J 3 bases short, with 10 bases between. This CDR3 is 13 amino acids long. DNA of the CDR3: TGTGCCAGCAGTGGACAGAAGAAAGAGACCCAGTACTTC. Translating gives CASSGQKKETQYF.

CDR3 sequence (DNA): TGCGCCAGCAGCCAAGCCGAGGGGCGCGTCCAGCCCTACAATGAGCAGTTCTTC. As protein: CASSQAEGRVQPYNEQFF. The V and J genes are TRBV4-1 and TRBJ2-1; D tentatively fits TRBD1 or TRBD2 (5 bases each). The V gene's germline CDR1 is MGHRA and CDR2 YSYEKL. The CDR3 runs to 18 residues. V was clipped by 1 base and J by 2 bases, with 18 bases between them.

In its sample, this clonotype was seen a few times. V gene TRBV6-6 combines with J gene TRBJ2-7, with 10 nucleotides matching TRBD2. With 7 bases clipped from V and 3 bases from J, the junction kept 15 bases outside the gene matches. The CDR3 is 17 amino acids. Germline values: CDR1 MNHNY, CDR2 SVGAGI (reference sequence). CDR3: CASTPSDLAGVFYEQYF. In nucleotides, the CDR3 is TGTGCCAGCACCCCCAGTGATCTAGCGGGGGTATTCTACGAGCAGTACTTC.

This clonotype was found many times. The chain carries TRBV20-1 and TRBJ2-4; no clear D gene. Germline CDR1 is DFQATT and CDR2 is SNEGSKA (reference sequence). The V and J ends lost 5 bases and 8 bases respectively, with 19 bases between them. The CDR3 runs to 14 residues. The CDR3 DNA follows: TGCAGTGCTCCAACCTTAGAAAGGAACGACATTCAGTACTTC. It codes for CSAPTLERNDIQYF.

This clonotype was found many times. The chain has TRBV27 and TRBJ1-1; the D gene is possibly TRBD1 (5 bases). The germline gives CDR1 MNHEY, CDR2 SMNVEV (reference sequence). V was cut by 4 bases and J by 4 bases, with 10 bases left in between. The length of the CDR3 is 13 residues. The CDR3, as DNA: TGTGCCAGCAGTTCAGGGTTTGGCACTGAAGCTTTCTTT. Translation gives CASSSGFGTEAFF.

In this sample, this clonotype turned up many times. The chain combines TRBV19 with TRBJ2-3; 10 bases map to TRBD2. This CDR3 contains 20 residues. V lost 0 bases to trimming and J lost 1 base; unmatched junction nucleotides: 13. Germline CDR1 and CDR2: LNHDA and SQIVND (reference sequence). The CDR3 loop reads CASSIDELAGIKAGTDTQYF. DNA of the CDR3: TGTGCCAGTAGTATAGATGAACTAGCGGGGATTAAGGCTGGCACAGATACGCAGTATTTT. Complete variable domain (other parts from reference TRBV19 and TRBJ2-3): DGGITQSPKYLFRKEGQNVTLSCEQNLNHDAMYWYRQDPGQGLRLIYYSQIVNDFQKGDIAEGYSVSREKKESFPLTVTSAQKNPTAFYLCASSIDELAGIKAGTDTQYFGPGTRLTVL.

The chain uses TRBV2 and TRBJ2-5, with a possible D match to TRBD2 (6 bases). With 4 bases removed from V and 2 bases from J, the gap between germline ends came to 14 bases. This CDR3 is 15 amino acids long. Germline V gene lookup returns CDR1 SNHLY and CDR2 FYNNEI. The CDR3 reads CASSGGARKQETQYF. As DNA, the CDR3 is TGTGCCAGCAGTGGCGGGGCCAGGAAACAAGAGACCCAGTACTTC.

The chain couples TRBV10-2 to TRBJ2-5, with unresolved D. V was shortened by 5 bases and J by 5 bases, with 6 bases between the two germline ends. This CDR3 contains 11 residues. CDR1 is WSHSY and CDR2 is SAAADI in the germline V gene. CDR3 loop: CASSSWETQYF. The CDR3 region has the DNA TGCGCCAGCAGTTCCTGGGAGACCCAGTACTTC.

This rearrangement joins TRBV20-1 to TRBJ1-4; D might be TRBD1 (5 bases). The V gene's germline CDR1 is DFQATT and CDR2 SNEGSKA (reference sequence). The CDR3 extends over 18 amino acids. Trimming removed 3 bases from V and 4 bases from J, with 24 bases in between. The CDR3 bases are TGCAGTGCTAGTAGTCCACGGAGGGGCTTGGCTGATAATGAAAAACTGTTTTTT. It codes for CSASSPRRGLADNEKLFF.

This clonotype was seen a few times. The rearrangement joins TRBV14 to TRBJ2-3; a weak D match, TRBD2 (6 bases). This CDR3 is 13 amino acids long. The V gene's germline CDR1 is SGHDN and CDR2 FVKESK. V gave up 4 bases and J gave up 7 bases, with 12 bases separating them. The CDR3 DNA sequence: TGTGCCAGCAGCCGGGGGGACTTTCATACGCAGTATTTT. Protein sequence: CASSRGDFHTQYF.

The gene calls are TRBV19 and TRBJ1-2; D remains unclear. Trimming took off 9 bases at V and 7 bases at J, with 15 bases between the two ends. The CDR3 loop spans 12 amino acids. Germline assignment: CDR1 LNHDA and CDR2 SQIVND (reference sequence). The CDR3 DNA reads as TGTGCCAGCTCCCCCCAAGTCGGTGGCTACACCTTC. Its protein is CASSPQVGGYTF.

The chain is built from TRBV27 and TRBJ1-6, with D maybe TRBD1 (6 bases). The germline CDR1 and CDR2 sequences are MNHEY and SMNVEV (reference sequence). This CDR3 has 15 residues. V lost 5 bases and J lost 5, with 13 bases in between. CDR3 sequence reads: CASSIQGSDNSPLHF. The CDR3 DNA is TGTGCCAGCAGTATACAGGGTTCCGATAATTCACCCCTCCACTTT.

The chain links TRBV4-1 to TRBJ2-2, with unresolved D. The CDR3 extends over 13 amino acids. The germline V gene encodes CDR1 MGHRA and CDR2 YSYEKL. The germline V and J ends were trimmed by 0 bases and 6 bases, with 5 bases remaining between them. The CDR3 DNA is TGCGCCAGCAGCCAAGATGGGTCCGGGGAGCTGTTTTTT. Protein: CASSQDGSGELFF.

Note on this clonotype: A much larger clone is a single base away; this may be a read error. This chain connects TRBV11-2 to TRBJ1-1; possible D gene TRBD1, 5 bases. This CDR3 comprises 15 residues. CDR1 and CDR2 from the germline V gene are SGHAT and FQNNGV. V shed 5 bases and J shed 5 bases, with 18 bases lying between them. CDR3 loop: CASSAAWGTWTEAFF. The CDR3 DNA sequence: TGTGCCAGCAGCGCCGCTTGGGGCACTTGGACTGAAGCTTTCTTT.

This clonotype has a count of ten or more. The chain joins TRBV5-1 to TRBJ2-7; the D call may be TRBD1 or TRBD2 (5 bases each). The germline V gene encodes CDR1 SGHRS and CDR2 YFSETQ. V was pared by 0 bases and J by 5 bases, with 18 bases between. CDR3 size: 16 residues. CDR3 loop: CASSLDGGLARDEQYF. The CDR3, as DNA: TGCGCCAGCAGCTTGGATGGCGGCCTAGCCAGGGACGAGCAGTACTTC.

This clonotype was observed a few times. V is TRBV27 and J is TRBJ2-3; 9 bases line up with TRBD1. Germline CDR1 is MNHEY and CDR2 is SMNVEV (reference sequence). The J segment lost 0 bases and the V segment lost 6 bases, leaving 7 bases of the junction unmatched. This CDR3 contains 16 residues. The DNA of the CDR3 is TGTGCCAGCAGGCCGGGTGGGACAGGGAGCACAGATACGCAGTATTTT. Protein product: CASRPGGTGSTDTQYF.

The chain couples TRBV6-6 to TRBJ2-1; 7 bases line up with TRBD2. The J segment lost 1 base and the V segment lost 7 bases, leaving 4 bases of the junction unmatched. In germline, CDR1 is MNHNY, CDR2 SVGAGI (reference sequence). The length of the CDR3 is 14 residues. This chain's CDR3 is CASNPGGSYNEQFF. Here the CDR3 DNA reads TGTGCCAGCAATCCCGGGGGGTCCTACAATGAGCAGTTCTTC.

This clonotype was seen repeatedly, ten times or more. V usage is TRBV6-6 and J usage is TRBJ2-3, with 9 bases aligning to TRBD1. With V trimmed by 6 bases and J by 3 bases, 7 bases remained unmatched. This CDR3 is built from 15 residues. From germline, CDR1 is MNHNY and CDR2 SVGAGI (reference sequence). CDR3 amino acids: CASSWTGEGTDTQYF. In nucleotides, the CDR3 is TGTGCCAGCAGCTGGACAGGGGAAGGGACAGATACGCAGTATTTT.

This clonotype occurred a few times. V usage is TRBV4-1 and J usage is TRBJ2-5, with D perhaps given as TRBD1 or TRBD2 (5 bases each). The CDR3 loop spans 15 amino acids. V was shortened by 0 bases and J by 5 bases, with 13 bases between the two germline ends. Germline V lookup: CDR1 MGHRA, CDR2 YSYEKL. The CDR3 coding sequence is TGCGCCAGCAGCCAAGATGATGAGGGGCGGGAGACCCAGTACTTC. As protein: CASSQDDEGRETQYF.